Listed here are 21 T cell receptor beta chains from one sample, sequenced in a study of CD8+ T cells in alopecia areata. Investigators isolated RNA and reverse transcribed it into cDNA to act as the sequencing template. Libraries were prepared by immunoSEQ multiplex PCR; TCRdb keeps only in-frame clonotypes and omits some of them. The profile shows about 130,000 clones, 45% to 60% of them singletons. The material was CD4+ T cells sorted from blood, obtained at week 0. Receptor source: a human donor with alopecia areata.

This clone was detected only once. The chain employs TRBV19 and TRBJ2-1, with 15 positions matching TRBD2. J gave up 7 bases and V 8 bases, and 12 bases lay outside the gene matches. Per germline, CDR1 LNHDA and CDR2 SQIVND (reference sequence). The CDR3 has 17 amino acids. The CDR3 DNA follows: TGTGCCAGTCGGACTAGCGGGGGGGCGTTCGGAAAAAATGAGCAGTTCTTC. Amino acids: CASRTSGGAFGKNEQFF. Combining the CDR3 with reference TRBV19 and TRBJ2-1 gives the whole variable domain DGGITQSPKYLFRKEGQNVTLSCEQNLNHDAMYWYRQDPGQGLRLIYYSQIVNDFQKGDIAEGYSVSREKKESFPLTVTSAQKNPTAFYLCASRTSGGAFGKNEQFFGPGTRLTVL.

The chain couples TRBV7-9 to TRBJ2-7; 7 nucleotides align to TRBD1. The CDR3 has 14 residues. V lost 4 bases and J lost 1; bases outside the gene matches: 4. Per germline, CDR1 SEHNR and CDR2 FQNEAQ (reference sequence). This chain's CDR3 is CASSSIQGSYEQYF. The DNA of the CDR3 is TGTGCCAGCAGCTCGATACAGGGGTCCTACGAGCAGTACTTC.

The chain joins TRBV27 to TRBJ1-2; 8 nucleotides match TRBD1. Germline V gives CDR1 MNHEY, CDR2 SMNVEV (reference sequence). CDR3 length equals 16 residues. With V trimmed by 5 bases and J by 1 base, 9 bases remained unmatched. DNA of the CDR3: TGTGCCAGCAGTCTCGGACAGGGTATGGATAACTATGGCTACACCTTC. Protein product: CASSLGQGMDNYGYTF.

The CDR3 here is CASSQRQGVQETQYF. DNA of the CDR3: TGTGCCAGCAGCCAACGACAGGGGGTTCAAGAGACCCAGTACTTC. The chain employs TRBV5-6 and TRBJ2-5, with 9 nucleotides matching TRBD1. Germline V gives CDR1 SGHDT, CDR2 YYEEEE. This CDR3 is built from 15 residues. Trimming at V came to 4 bases and at J to 2 bases, leaving 6 bases not matched to a gene.

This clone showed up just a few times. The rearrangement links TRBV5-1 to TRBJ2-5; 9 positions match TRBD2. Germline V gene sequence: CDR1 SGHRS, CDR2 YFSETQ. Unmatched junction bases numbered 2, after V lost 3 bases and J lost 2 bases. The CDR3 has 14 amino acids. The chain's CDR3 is CASSWSGGQETQYF. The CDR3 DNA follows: TGCGCCAGCAGCTGGAGCGGGGGGCAAGAGACCCAGTACTTC. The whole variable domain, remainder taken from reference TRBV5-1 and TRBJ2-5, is KAGVTQTPRYLIKTRGQQVTLSCSPISGHRSVSWYQQTPGQGLQFLFEYFSETQRNKGNFPGRFSGRQFSNSRSEMNVSTLELGDSALYLCASSWSGGQETQYFGPGTRLLVL.

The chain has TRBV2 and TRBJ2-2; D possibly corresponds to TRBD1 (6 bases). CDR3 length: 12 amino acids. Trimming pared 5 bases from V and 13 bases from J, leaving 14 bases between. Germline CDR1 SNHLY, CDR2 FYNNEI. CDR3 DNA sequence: TGTGCCAGCAGTACCACTACAGGGTTGCTGTTTTTT. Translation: CASSTTTGLLFF.

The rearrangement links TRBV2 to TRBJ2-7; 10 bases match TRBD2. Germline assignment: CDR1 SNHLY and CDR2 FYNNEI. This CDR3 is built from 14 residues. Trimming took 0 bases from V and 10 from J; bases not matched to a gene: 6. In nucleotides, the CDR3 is TGTGCCAGCAGTGAAGCAAGCGGGAGGGCGAAACAGTACTTC. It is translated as CASSEASGRAKQYF.

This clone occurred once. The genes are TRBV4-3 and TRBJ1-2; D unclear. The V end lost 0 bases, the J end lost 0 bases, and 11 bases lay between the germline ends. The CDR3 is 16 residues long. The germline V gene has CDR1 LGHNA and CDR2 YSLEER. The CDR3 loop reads CASSQDLTEANYGYTF. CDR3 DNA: TGCGCCAGCAGCCAAGATCTTACAGAAGCTAACTATGGCTACACCTTC.

CDR3 bases: TGTGCCAGCAGCCAGTCATGGTTGGGGACTGAAGCTTTCTTT. This translates into CASSQSWLGTEAFF. The chain combines TRBV7-6 with TRBJ1-1; D not certain. V lost 5 bases, J lost 5 bases, and 15 bases lay in between. Germline assignment: CDR1 SGHVS and CDR2 FNYEAQ. The CDR3 is 14 residues long.

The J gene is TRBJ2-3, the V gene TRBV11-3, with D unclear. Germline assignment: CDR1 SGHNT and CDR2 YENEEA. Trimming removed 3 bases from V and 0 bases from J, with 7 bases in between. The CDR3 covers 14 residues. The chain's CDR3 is CASSLSSSTDTQYF. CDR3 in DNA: TGTGCCAGCAGCTTGTCCAGCAGCACAGATACGCAGTATTTT.

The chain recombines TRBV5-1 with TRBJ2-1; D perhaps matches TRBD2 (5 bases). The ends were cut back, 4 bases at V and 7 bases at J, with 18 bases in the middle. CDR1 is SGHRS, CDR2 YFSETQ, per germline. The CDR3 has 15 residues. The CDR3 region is CASSPGGSIPNEQFF. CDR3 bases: TGCGCCAGCAGCCCTGGTGGGAGTATCCCGAATGAGCAGTTCTTC.

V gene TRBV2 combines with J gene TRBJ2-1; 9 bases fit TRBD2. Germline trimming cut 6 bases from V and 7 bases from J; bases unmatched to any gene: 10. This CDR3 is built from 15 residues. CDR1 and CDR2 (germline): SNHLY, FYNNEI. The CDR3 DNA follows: TGTGCCAGCAGCCCCCTAGCGGGGCTCCCTAATGAGCAGTTCTTC. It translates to CASSPLAGLPNEQFF.

Here the CDR3 reads CASNREGEYGYTF. The CDR3 DNA reads TGTGCCAGCAATAGGGAGGGAGAGTATGGCTACACCTTC. V usage is TRBV2 and J usage is TRBJ1-2; D uncertain. The CDR3 has 13 amino acids. Trimming pared 7 bases from V and 5 bases from J, leaving 14 bases between. From germline, CDR1 is SNHLY and CDR2 FYNNEI.

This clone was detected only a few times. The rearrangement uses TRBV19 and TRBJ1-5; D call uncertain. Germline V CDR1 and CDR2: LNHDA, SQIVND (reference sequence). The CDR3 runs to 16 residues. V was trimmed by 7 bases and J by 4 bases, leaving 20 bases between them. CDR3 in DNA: TGTGCCAGTAAAGGACCAGGCTCAAATCCTAATCAGCCCCAGCATTTT. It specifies CASKGPGSNPNQPQHF.

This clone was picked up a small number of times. CDR3 nucleotide sequence: TGTGCCAGCAGTGTCGGCCCGGGCCCCGAGACCCAGTACTTC. It translates to CASSVGPGPETQYF. This chain connects TRBV2 to TRBJ2-5; no clear D. The CDR3 has 14 residues. The ends were cut back, 4 bases at V and 5 bases at J, with 14 bases in the middle. Germline V gene sequence: CDR1 SNHLY, CDR2 FYNNEI. Looking up the rest from reference TRBV2 and TRBJ2-5 gives the full variable domain: EPEVTQTPSHQVTQMGQEVILRCVPISNHLYFYWYRQILGQKVEFLVSFYNNEISEKSEIFDDQFSVERPDGSNFTLKIRSTKLEDSAMYFCASSVGPGPETQYFGPGTRLLVL.

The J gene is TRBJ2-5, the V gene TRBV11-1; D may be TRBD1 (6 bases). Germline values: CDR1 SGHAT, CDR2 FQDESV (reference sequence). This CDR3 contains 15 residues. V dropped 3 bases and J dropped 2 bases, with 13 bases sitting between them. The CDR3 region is CASSFLDRSQETQYF. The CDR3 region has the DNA TGTGCCAGCAGCTTTTTGGACAGATCTCAAGAGACCCAGTACTTC.

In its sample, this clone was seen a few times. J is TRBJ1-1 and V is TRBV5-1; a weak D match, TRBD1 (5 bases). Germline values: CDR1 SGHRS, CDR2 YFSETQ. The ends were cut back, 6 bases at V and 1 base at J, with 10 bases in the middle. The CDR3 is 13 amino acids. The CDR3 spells CASKGHQNTEAFF. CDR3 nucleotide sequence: TGCGCCAGCAAAGGACACCAGAACACTGAAGCTTTCTTT.

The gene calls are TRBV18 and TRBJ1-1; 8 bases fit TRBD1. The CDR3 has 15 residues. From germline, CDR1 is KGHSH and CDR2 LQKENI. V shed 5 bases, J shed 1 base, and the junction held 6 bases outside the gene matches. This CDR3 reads CASSSSGTGNTEAFF. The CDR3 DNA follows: TGTGCCAGCTCATCATCCGGGACAGGGAACACTGAAGCTTTCTTT.

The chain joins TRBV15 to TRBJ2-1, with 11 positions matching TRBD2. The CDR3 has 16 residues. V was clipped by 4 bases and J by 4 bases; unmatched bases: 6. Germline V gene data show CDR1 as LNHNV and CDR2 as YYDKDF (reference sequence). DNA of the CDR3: TGTGCCACCAGCACATGGACTAGCGGGCTGTACAATGAGCAGTTCTTC. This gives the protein CATSTWTSGLYNEQFF. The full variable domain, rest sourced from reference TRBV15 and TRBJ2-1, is DAMVIQNPRYQVTQFGKPVTLSCSQTLNHNVMYWYQQKSSQAPKLLFHYYDKDFNNEADTPDNFQSRRPNTSFCFLDIRSPGLGDTAMYLCATSTWTSGLYNEQFFGPGTRLTVL.

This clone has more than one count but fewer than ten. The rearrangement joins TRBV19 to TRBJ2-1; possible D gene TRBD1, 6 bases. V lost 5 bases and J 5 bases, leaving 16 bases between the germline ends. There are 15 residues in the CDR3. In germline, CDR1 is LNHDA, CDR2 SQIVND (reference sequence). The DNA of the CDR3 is TGTGCCAGTAGTTCCGACAGGTCCCCCCACAATGAGCAGTTCTTC. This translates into CASSSDRSPHNEQFF.

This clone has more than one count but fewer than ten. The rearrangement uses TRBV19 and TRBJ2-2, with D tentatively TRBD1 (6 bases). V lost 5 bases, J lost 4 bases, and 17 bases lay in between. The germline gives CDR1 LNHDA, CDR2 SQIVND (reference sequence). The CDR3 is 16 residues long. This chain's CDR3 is CASSSLTGTVTGELFF. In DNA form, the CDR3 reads TGTGCCAGTAGTTCCTTAACAGGGACCGTCACCGGGGAGCTGTTTTTT.